This TCR beta chain was profiled in a study of blood T cell repertoires in COVID-19. On the study more broadly: Nucleic acid was either cDNA or gDNA, and it came from T cells, B-cell-depleted T cells, or PBMCs.

As concerns this clone: This specimen includes other DNA sequences encoding the same CDR3.

Methods used by the authors: Amplification of reference gene primers provided the estimated nucleated cell counts. TCRdb's table, derived via immunoSEQ multiplex PCR, lists solely in-frame clones and lacks some. For V, J and clone size, that table is used; D and trimming come from the DNA. The sample records approximately 500,000 clones, approximately 85% being singletons. Input material: peripheral blood. The source is a human donor in a cohort sampled during active COVID-19.

CDR3 region: CASSLGQGDGQPQHF. The CDR3 coding sequence is TGTGCCAGCAGCTTAGGTCAGGGCGACGGTCAGCCCCAGCATTTT. The chain couples TRBV7-2 to TRBJ1-5, with a weak D call TRBD1 (5 bases). The CDR3 contains 15 residues. The germline V gene has CDR1 SGHTA and CDR2 FQGNSA. Trimming left V 1 base short and J 6 bases short, with 13 bases between.